This T cell receptor beta chain appears in the sequencing data of a study of cytomegalovirus exposure and HLA in healthy donors. A multiplex PCR was run with 60 Vbeta primers and 13 Jbeta primers. Data came from immunoSEQ multiplex PCR; TCRdb stores just in-frame clones and leaves some out. The table has about 120,000 clones, around 78% seen once. Study-level findings and limits: In an earlier analysis, most TCR beta V segments were productive about 87% or about 30% of the time.

The length of the CDR3 is 16 residues. The V end lost 3 bases, the J end lost 0 bases, and 11 bases lay between the germline ends. Looked up from germline, CDR1 is KGHSH and CDR2 is LQKENI. Comment on this clone: Its target is unknown.

Sequenced: PBMCs. The receptor was isolated from a woman younger than 45 in good health and CMV-seropositive. The V gene is TRBV18, the J gene TRBJ2-2, with D tentatively TRBD2 (6 bases). CDR3: CASSPRSGANTGELFF. As DNA, the CDR3 is TGTGCCAGCTCACCCCGGTCGGGAGCGAACACCGGGGAGCTGTTTTTT.